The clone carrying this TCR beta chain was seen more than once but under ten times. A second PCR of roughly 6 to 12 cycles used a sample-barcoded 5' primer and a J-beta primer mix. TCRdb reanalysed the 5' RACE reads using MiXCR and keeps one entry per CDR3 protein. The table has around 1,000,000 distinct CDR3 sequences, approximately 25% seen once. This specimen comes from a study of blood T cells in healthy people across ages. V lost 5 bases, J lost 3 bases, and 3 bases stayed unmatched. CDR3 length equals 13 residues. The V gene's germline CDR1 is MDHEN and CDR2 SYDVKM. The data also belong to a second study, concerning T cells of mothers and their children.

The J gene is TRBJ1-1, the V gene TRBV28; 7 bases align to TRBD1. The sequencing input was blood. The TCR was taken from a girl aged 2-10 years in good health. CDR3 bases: TGTGCCAGCAGTGACAGGGACGACACTGAAGCTTTCTTT. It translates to CASSDRDDTEAFF.